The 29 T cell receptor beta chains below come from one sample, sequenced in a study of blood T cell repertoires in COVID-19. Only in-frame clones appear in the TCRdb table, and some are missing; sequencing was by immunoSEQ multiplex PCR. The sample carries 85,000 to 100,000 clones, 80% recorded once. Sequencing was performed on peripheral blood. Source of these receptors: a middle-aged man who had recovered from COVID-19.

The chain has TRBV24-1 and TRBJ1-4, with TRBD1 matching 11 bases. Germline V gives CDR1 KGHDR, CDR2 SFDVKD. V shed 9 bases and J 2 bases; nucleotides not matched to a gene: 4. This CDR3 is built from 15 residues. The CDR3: CATRDRGNTNEKLFF. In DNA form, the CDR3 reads TGTGCCACCCGGGACAGGGGGAATACTAATGAAAAACTGTTTTTT.

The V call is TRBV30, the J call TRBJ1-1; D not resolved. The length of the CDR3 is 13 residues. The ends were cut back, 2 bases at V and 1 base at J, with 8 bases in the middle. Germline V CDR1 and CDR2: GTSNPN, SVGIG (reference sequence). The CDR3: CAWSPLPNTEAFF. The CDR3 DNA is TGTGCCTGGAGTCCACTGCCGAACACTGAAGCTTTCTTT.

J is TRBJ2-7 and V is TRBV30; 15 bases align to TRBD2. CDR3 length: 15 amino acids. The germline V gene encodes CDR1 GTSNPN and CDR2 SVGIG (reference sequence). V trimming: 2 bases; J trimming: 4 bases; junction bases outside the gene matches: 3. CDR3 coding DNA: TGTGCCTGGAGTCCCGGACTAGCGGGGGGGTACGAGCAGTACTTC. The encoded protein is CAWSPGLAGGYEQYF.

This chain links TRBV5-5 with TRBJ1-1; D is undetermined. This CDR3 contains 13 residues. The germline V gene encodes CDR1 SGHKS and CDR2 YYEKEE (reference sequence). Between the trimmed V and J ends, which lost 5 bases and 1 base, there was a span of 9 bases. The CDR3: CASSPTSNTEAFF. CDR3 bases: TGTGCCAGCAGTCCGACATCGAACACTGAAGCTTTCTTT.

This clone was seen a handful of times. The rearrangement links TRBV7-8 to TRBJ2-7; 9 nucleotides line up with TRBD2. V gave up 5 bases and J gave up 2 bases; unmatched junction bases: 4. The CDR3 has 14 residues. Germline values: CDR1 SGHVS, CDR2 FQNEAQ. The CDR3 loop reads CASSPSGTTYEQYF. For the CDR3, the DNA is TGTGCCAGCAGCCCTAGCGGGACGACCTACGAGCAGTACTTC.

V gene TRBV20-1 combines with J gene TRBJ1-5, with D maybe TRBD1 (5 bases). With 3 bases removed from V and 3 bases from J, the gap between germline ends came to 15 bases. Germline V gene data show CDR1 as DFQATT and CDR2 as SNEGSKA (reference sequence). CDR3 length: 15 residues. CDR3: CSASQGATSNQPQHF. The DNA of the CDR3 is TGCAGTGCTAGTCAAGGGGCCACTTCCAATCAGCCCCAGCATTTT.

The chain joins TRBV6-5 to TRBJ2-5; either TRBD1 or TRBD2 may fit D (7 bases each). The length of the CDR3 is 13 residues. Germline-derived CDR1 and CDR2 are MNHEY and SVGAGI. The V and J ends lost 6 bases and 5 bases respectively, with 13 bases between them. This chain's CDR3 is CASRYRGGETQYF. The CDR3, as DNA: TGTGCCAGCAGGTACAGGGGAGGGGAGACCCAGTACTTC.

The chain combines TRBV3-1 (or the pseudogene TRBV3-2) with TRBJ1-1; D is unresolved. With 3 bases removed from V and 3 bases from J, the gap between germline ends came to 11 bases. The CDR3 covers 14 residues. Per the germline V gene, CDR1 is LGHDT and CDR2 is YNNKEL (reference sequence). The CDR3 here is CASSQYGEDTEAFF. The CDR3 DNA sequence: TGTGCCAGCAGCCAGTACGGGGAGGACACTGAAGCTTTCTTT.

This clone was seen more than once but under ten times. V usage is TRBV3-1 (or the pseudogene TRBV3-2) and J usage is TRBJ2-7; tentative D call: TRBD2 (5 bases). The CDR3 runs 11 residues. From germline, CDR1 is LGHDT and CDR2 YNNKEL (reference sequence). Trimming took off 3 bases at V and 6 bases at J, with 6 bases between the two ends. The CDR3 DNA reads TGTGCCAGCAGCCAGGGGAGCGAGCAGTACTTC. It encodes CASSQGSEQYF.

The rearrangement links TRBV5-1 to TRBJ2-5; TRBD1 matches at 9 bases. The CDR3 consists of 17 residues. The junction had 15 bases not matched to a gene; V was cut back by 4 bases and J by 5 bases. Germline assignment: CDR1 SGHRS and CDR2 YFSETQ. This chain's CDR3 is CASSPSSPTGGGETQYF. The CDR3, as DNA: TGCGCCAGCAGCCCCAGCTCCCCGACAGGGGGTGGGGAGACCCAGTACTTC.

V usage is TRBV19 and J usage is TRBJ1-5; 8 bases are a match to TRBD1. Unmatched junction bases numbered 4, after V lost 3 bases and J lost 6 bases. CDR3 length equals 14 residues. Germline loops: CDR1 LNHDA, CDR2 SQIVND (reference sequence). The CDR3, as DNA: TGTGCCAGTAGTATGCCAGGGGGCTCTCAGCCCCAGCATTTT. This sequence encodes CASSMPGGSQPQHF.

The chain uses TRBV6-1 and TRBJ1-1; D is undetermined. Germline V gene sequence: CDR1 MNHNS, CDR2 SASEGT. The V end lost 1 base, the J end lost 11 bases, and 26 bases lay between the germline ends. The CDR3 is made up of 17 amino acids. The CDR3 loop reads CASSEGRWSAASSAAFF. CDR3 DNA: TGTGCCAGCAGTGAAGGTCGGTGGTCAGCCGCTTCGAGCGCGGCTTTCTTT.

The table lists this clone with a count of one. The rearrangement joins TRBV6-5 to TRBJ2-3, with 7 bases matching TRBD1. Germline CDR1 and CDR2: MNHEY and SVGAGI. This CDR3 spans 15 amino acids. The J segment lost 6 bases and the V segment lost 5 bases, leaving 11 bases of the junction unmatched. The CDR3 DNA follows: TGTGCCAGCAGTCTTCGACAGGGTAATTGGGATACGCAGTATTTT. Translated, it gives CASSLRQGNWDTQYF.

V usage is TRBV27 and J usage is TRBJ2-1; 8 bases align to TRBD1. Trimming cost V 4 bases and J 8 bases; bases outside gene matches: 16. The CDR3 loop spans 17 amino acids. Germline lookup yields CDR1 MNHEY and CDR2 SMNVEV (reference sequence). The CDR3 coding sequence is TGTGCCAGCAGTTCCCTCTGGACAGGGCTTGGACAATATGAGCAGTTCTTC. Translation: CASSSLWTGLGQYEQFF.

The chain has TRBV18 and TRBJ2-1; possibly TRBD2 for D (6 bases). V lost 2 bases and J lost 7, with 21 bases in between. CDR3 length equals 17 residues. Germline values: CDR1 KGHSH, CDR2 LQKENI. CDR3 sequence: CASSPVRDAEGKNEQFF. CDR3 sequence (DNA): TGTGCCAGCTCACCAGTTAGAGATGCGGAGGGGAAGAATGAGCAGTTCTTC. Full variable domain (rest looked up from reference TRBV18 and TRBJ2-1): NAGVMQNPRHLVRRRGQEARLRCSPMKGHSHVYWYRQLPEEGLKFMVYLQKENIIDESGMPKERFSAEFPKEGPSILRIQQVVRGDSAAYFCASSPVRDAEGKNEQFFGPGTRLTVL.

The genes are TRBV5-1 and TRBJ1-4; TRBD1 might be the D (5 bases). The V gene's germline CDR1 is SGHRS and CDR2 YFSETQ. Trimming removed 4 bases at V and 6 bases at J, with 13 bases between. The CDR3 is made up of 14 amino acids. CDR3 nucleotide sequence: TGCGCCAGCAGCGGCGGGGGAGGGTATGAAAAACTGTTTTTT. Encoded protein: CASSGGGGYEKLFF.

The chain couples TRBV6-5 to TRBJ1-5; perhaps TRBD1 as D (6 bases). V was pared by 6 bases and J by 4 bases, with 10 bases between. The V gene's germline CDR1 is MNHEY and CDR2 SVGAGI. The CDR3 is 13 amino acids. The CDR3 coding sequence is TGTGCCAGCAGACGACAGGAGAATCAGCCCCAGCATTTT. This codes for CASRRQENQPQHF.

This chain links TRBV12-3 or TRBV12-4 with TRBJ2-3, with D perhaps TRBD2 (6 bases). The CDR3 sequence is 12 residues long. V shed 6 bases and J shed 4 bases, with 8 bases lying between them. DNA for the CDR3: TGTGCCAGCAGATCGGGAGCAGATACGCAGTATTTT. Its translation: CASRSGADTQYF.

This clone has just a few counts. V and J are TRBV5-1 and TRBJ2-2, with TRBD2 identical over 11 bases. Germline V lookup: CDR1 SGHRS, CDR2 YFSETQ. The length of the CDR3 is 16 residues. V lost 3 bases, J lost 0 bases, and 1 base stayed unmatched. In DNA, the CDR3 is TGCGCCAGCAGCTCACTAGCGGGGGCGAACACCGGGGAGCTGTTTTTT. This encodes CASSSLAGANTGELFF.

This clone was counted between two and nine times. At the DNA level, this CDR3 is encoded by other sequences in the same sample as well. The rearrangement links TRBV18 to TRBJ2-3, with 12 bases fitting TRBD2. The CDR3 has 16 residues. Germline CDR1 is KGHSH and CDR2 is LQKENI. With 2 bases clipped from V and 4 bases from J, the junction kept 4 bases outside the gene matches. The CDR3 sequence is CASSPILAGGADTQYF. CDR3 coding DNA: TGTGCCAGCTCACCAATACTAGCGGGAGGCGCAGATACGCAGTATTTT.

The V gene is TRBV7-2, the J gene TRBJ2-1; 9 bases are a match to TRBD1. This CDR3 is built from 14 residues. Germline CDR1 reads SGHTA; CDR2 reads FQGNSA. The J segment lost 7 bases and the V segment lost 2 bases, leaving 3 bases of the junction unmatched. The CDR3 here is CASSLQQGANEQFF. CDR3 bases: TGTGCCAGCAGCTTACAACAGGGGGCAAATGAGCAGTTCTTC. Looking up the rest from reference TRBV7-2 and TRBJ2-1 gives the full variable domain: GAGVSQSPSNKVTEKGKDVELRCDPISGHTALYWYRQSLGQGLEFLIYFQGNSAPDKSGLPSDRFSAERTGGSVSTLTIQRTQQEDSAVYLCASSLQQGANEQFFGPGTRLTVL.

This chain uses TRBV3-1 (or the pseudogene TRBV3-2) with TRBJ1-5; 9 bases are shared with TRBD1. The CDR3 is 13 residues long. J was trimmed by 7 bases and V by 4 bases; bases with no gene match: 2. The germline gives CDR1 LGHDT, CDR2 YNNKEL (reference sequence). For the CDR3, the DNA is TGTGCCAGCAGCCCAACAGGGGGCCAGCCCCAGCATTTT. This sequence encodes CASSPTGGQPQHF.

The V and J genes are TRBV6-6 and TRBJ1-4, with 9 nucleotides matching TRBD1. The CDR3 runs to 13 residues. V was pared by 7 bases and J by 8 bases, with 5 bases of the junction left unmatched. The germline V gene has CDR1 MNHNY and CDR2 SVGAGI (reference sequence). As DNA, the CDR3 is TGTGCCAGCAATCAGGACAGGGGCGAAAAACTGTTTTTT. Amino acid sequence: CASNQDRGEKLFF.

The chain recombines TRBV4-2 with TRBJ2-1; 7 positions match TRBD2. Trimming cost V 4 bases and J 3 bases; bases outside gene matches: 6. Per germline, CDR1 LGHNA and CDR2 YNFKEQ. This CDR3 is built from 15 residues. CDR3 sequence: CASSPQASGYNEQFF. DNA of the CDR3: TGTGCCAGCAGCCCGCAGGCTAGCGGCTACAATGAGCAGTTCTTC.

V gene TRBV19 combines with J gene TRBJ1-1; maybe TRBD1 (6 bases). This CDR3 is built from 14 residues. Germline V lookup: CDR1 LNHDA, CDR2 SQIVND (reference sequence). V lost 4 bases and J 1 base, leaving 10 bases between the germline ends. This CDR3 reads CASSNDRTNTEAFF. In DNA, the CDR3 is TGTGCCAGTAGTAACGACAGGACGAACACTGAAGCTTTCTTT.

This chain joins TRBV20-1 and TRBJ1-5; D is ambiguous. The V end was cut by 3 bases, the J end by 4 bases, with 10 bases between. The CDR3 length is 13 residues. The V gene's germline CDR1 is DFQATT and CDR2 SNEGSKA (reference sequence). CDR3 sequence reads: CSASENINQPQHF. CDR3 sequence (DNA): TGCAGTGCTAGTGAGAACATTAATCAGCCCCAGCATTTT.

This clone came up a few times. Written as DNA, the CDR3 is TGTGCCAGCAACCCGGGACTAGCGGGAGGGCCAGATACGCAGTATTTT. As protein: CASNPGLAGGPDTQYF. The chain employs TRBV28 and TRBJ2-3; 16 nucleotides line up with TRBD2. CDR1 is MDHEN and CDR2 is SYDVKM in the germline V gene. The CDR3 sequence is 16 residues long. The trim removed 7 bases at V and 4 bases at J, leaving 5 bases unmatched.

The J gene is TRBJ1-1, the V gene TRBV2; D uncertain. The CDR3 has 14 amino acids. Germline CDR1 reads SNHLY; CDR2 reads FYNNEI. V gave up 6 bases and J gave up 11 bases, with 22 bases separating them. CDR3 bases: TGTGCCAGCAGGAGCCGGGTTCCTGGATTCGGGGCTTTCTTT. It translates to CASRSRVPGFGAFF.

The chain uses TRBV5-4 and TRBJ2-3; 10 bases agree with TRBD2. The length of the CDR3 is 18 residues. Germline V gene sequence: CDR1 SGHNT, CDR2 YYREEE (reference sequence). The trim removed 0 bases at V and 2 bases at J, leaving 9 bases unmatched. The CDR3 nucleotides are TGTGCCAGCAGCTTGGGTGGAATAGCGGGAGGCTACACAGATACGCAGTATTTT. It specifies CASSLGGIAGGYTDTQYF.